The 32 T cell receptor beta chains reported below all come from one sample, sequenced in a study of spatial heterogeneity in lung cancer. Time point given: blood at routine non-recurrence follow-up after resection. TCRdb ran MiXCR on the 5' RACE reads and lists one entry per CDR3 protein. Here the sample spans 110,000 or so distinct CDR3 sequences, about 10% being singletons. This sample comprised PBMCs, obtained at follow-up. Receptors were obtained from a female donor with early-stage non-small cell lung cancer.

This clonotype was seen repeatedly, ten times or more. The chain links TRBV12-3 or TRBV12-4 to TRBJ2-7; TRBD1 agrees at 7 bases. V was clipped by 4 bases and J by 0 bases; unmatched bases: 0. The CDR3 contains 13 residues. Written as DNA, the CDR3 is TGTGCCAGCAGTTGGGACAGCTCCTACGAGCAGTACTTC. Protein product: CASSWDSSYEQYF.

This clonotype was seen more than once but under ten times. The chain is built from TRBV10-3 and TRBJ2-1; tentatively, D is TRBD1 (6 bases). Trimming shortened V by 7 bases and J by 2 bases, and 9 bases separated the two germline ends. Per germline, CDR1 ENHRY and CDR2 SYGVKD. The CDR3 length is 13 residues. CDR3 bases: TGTGCCATCACAGGACAGCCCTACAATGAGCAGTTCTTC. Protein product: CAITGQPYNEQFF.

This clonotype appeared many times. This sequence joins TRBV27 and TRBJ1-1; D gene uncertain. Germline V gives CDR1 MNHEY, CDR2 SMNVEV (reference sequence). V lost 4 bases to trimming and J lost 2 bases, with 11 bases between them. This CDR3 is 14 amino acids long. The CDR3 DNA sequence: TGTGCCAGCAGTTCAGAACAGAAAAACACTGAAGCTTTCTTT. It encodes CASSSEQKNTEAFF.

The rearrangement uses TRBV19 and TRBJ1-6; D perhaps matches TRBD1 (5 bases). Trimming removed 9 bases from V and 3 bases from J, with 12 bases in between. In germline, CDR1 is LNHDA, CDR2 SQIVND (reference sequence). The CDR3 has 14 amino acids. The CDR3 is CASTGHSYNSPLHF. CDR3 DNA sequence: TGTGCCAGCACAGGACACAGCTATAATTCACCCCTCCACTTT. The full variable domain, in which reference TRBV19 and TRBJ1-6 provide the parts outside the CDR3, is DGGITQSPKYLFRKEGQNVTLSCEQNLNHDAMYWYRQDPGQGLRLIYYSQIVNDFQKGDIAEGYSVSREKKESFPLTVTSAQKNPTAFYLCASTGHSYNSPLHFGNGTRLTVT.

The rearrangement links TRBV29-1 to TRBJ1-1; no clear D. The V end was cut by 0 bases, the J end by 1 base, with 6 bases between. The germline gives CDR1 SQVTM, CDR2 ANQGSEA. The CDR3 is 13 amino acids. DNA of the CDR3: TGCAGCGTTGAAGATGCGCGGAACACTGAAGCTTTCTTT. Translated: CSVEDARNTEAFF.

The chain has TRBV7-9 and TRBJ1-2; 8 nucleotides agree with TRBD1. The germline CDR1 and CDR2 sequences are SEHNR and FQNEAQ (reference sequence). This CDR3 has 15 amino acids. The V gene end was trimmed by 3 bases and the J gene end by 0 bases; junction bases not matched to a gene: 3. This CDR3 is CASSFGQGANYGYTF. CDR3 sequence (DNA): TGTGCCAGCAGCTTCGGACAGGGTGCTAACTATGGCTACACCTTC.

A few counts support this clonotype. The chain is built from TRBV20-1 and TRBJ2-7; possibly TRBD2 for D (6 bases). There are 14 residues in the CDR3. Germline CDR1 is DFQATT and CDR2 is SNEGSKA (reference sequence). Trimming pared 3 bases from V and 3 bases from J, leaving 15 bases between. CDR3 protein: CSARQGGMDYEQYF. CDR3 nucleotides: TGCAGTGCTAGGCAGGGCGGGATGGACTACGAGCAGTACTTC.

The J gene is TRBJ2-7, the V gene TRBV19; 9 bases map to TRBD1. The length of the CDR3 is 14 residues. In germline, CDR1 is LNHDA, CDR2 SQIVND (reference sequence). With V trimmed by 5 bases and J by 1 base, 3 bases remained unmatched. This chain's CDR3 is CASSYGTGSYEQYF. In DNA form, the CDR3 reads TGTGCCAGTAGTTATGGGACAGGGTCCTACGAGCAGTACTTC.

The V and J genes are TRBV12-3 or TRBV12-4 and TRBJ2-4; perhaps TRBD1 as D (6 bases). Trimming shortened V by 5 bases and J by 9 bases, and 17 bases separated the two germline ends. The CDR3 contains 14 residues. CDR3: CASSPQGIEGIQYF. DNA of the CDR3: TGTGCCAGCAGTCCACAGGGAATAGAGGGCATTCAGTACTTC.

CDR3 coding DNA: TGTGCCACCAGTGATCATATCCAGGGCTACACCTTC. Translation: CATSDHIQGYTF. This sequence joins TRBV24-1 and TRBJ1-2, with D uncertain. The CDR3 contains 12 residues. V was shortened by 3 bases and J by 8 bases, with 9 bases between the two germline ends. In germline, CDR1 is KGHDR, CDR2 SFDVKD.

The V and J genes are TRBV5-1 and TRBJ2-3; D unresolved. The CDR3 has 14 amino acids. V was shortened by 4 bases and J by 2 bases, with 11 bases between the two germline ends. Germline loops: CDR1 SGHRS, CDR2 YFSETQ. The CDR3 protein is CASSTRLLTDTQYF. The CDR3 nucleotides read TGCGCCAGCAGCACGCGGCTGCTCACAGATACGCAGTATTTT.

This clonotype has a count of ten or more. The chain combines TRBV19 with TRBJ1-1, with TRBD1 identical over 12 bases. Germline CDR1 reads LNHDA; CDR2 reads SQIVND (reference sequence). The CDR3 runs 14 residues. The J segment lost 7 bases and the V segment lost 7 bases, leaving 7 bases of the junction unmatched. In DNA, the CDR3 is TGTGCCAGTACCGGGACAGGGGGCTTCGGTGAAGCTTTCTTT. This sequence encodes CASTGTGGFGEAFF.

Only a few counts were recorded for this clonotype. The V call is TRBV12-3 or TRBV12-4, the J call TRBJ1-1, with D tentatively TRBD1 (5 bases). The ends were cut back, 6 bases at V and 2 bases at J, with 16 bases in the middle. This CDR3 is built from 15 residues. This chain's CDR3 is CASRAREGPNTEAFF. CDR3 nucleotide sequence: TGTGCCAGCAGAGCCCGGGAGGGGCCCAACACTGAAGCTTTCTTT.

This clonotype came up many times. V gene TRBV20-1 combines with J gene TRBJ1-5, with TRBD1 identical over 7 bases. The CDR3 covers 16 residues. Germline V lookup: CDR1 DFQATT, CDR2 SNEGSKA (reference sequence). V trimming: 0 bases; J trimming: 7 bases; junction bases outside the gene matches: 12. The CDR3 DNA follows: TGCAGTGCTAGAGATCCGGCAGGGGGAGTCCGACAGCCCCAGCATTTT. The encoded protein is CSARDPAGGVRQPQHF.

The J gene is TRBJ1-2, the V gene TRBV11-3, with D hard to call. The CDR3 loop spans 15 amino acids. Germline-derived CDR1 and CDR2 are SGHNT and YENEEA. Trimming took off 5 bases at V and 8 bases at J, with 21 bases between the two ends. The CDR3, as DNA: TGTGCCAGCAGCCCCACCTTTAATCCGGGAAAGGGCTACACCTTC. It translates to CASSPTFNPGKGYTF.

This clonotype was counted a few times. J is TRBJ2-1 and V is TRBV6-1, with D possibly matching TRBD2 (5 bases). Germline loops: CDR1 MNHNS, CDR2 SASEGT. V was shortened by 5 bases and J by 8 bases, with 7 bases between the two germline ends. The CDR3 loop spans 11 amino acids. The CDR3 region is CASSRGHEQFF. The CDR3 nucleotides are TGTGCCAGCAGTAGAGGGCATGAGCAGTTCTTC.

This clonotype occurred many times. V usage is TRBV20-1 and J usage is TRBJ2-1; 7 nucleotides match TRBD2. With V trimmed by 6 bases and J by 10 bases, 15 bases remained unmatched. The CDR3 has 14 residues. The germline CDR1 and CDR2 sequences are DFQATT and SNEGSKA (reference sequence). In DNA form, the CDR3 reads TGCAGTGCCACCCGACGCGGGAGCCCCAGAGAGCAGTTCTTC. Encoded protein: CSATRRGSPREQFF.

This clonotype was counted at least ten times. The rearrangement uses TRBV24-1 and TRBJ2-2; 9 bases map to TRBD1. Germline V gives CDR1 KGHDR, CDR2 SFDVKD. This CDR3 contains 15 residues. The ends lost 9 bases at V and 7 bases at J; junction bases unmatched: 11. CDR3 sequence reads: CATATGQGGRGELFF. The CDR3 bases are TGTGCCACCGCAACGGGACAGGGTGGTCGCGGGGAGCTGTTTTTT.

This clonotype occurred many times. The J gene is TRBJ2-1, the V gene TRBV11-2; D is uncertain. Between the trimmed V and J ends, which lost 1 base and 0 bases, there was a span of 10 bases. The CDR3 covers 16 residues. CDR1 is SGHAT, CDR2 FQNNGV, per germline. Written as DNA, the CDR3 is TGTGCCAGCAGCTTAGGACTCTTCAGCTCCTACAATGAGCAGTTCTTC. Translation gives CASSLGLFSSYNEQFF.

This clonotype was observed many times. The chain carries TRBV11-2 and TRBJ1-1; 7 bases agree with TRBD1. The CDR3 has 14 residues. The germline gives CDR1 SGHAT, CDR2 FQNNGV. After removal of 5 bases from V and 1 base from J, the junction contained 4 bases not matched to a gene. In DNA form, the CDR3 reads TGTGCCAGCAGCGCGGGACAGAGGAACACTGAAGCTTTCTTT. The encoded protein is CASSAGQRNTEAFF.

Only a few counts were recorded for this clonotype. The chain is built from TRBV5-1 and TRBJ1-4; a possible D gene is TRBD1 (5 bases). From germline, CDR1 is SGHRS and CDR2 YFSETQ. This CDR3 is built from 15 residues. The V gene lost 0 bases and the J gene lost 7 bases, with 13 bases spanning the gap. CDR3 sequence reads: CASSLAGTFGEKLFF. The CDR3 coding sequence is TGCGCCAGCAGCTTGGCCGGGACCTTTGGTGAAAAACTGTTTTTT.

This sequence joins TRBV6-5 and TRBJ2-7, with 13 bases matching TRBD2. The ends lost 8 bases at V and 3 bases at J; junction bases unmatched: 16. Germline V lookup: CDR1 MNHEY, CDR2 SVGAGI. This CDR3 spans 18 amino acids. The CDR3: CASSFGSGLAGAVYEQYF. CDR3 sequence (DNA): TGTGCCAGCTCTTTCGGGTCCGGACTAGCGGGGGCAGTCTACGAGCAGTACTTC.

The chain carries TRBV5-1 and TRBJ2-2; D not resolved. The V end was cut by 2 bases, the J end by 6 bases, with 8 bases between. This CDR3 has 13 residues. Germline lookup yields CDR1 SGHRS and CDR2 YFSETQ. In DNA form, the CDR3 reads TGCGCCAGCAGCTTAGTTGGGGCCGGGGAGCTGTTTTTT. Protein product: CASSLVGAGELFF.

This clonotype occurred many times. This chain uses TRBV20-1 with TRBJ1-1, with TRBD1 as a possible D gene (6 bases). This CDR3 has 14 residues. Between the trimmed V and J ends, which lost 5 bases and 4 bases, there was a span of 17 bases. Germline CDR1 is DFQATT and CDR2 is SNEGSKA (reference sequence). The DNA for the CDR3 is TGCAGTGCTTCACAGGGAGGCAGAGGCACTGAAGCTTTCTTT. Protein sequence: CSASQGGRGTEAFF.

This clonotype occurred a few times. This rearrangement joins TRBV9 to TRBJ2-3; 8 positions agree with TRBD2. The CDR3 runs 19 residues. Germline V lookup: CDR1 SGDLS, CDR2 YYNGEE. Unmatched junction bases numbered 14, after V lost 0 bases and J lost 2 bases. For the CDR3, the DNA is TGTGCCAGCAGCGTAGGTCTGGGAGGTAGCGGGATGTCCACAGATACGCAGTATTTT. It yields the protein CASSVGLGGSGMSTDTQYF.

The CDR3 DNA reads TGCAGTGGGGATAGCGACTACAATGAGCAGTTCTTC. Its protein product is CSGDSDYNEQFF. J is TRBJ2-1 and V is TRBV20-1; tentative D call: TRBD2 (5 bases). The CDR3 sequence is 12 residues long. V was pared by 7 bases and J by 3 bases, with 10 bases between. Germline-derived CDR1 and CDR2 are DFQATT and SNEGSKA (reference sequence).

The chain has TRBV28 and TRBJ1-1; D perhaps matches TRBD1 (5 bases). The ends were cut back, 2 bases at V and 5 bases at J, with 15 bases in the middle. Germline loops: CDR1 MDHEN, CDR2 SYDVKM. The CDR3 is 15 amino acids. CDR3 protein: CASSLNRLEGTEAFF. The CDR3 DNA follows: TGTGCCAGCAGTTTAAATAGGCTGGAGGGGACTGAAGCTTTCTTT.

This clonotype was observed a handful of times. The chain joins TRBV19 to TRBJ2-4; no firm D call. Trimming took 1 base from V and 6 from J, leaving 1 base between them. The CDR3 is made up of 11 amino acids. Per the germline V gene, CDR1 is LNHDA and CDR2 is SQIVND (reference sequence). CDR3 residues: CASSIGNIQYF. In nucleotides, the CDR3 is TGTGCCAGTAGTATAGGAAACATTCAGTACTTC.

This clonotype came up many times. V and J are TRBV29-1 and TRBJ2-3, with D possibly TRBD1 on 6 matching bases. Germline-derived CDR1 and CDR2 are SQVTM and ANQGSEA. The CDR3 is made up of 15 amino acids. The germline V and J ends were trimmed by 3 bases and 0 bases, with 13 bases remaining between them. CDR3 DNA: TGCAGCGTTGATATGACAGGCTCTAGCACAGATACGCAGTATTTT. Its translation is CSVDMTGSSTDTQYF.

The chain links TRBV12-5 to TRBJ2-4, with D possibly matching TRBD2 (5 bases). Germline CDR1 is LGHNT and CDR2 is FRNRAP. The germline V and J ends were trimmed by 6 bases and 7 bases, with 16 bases remaining between them. The CDR3 is 14 residues long. CDR3 loop: CASGRDGVLNIQYF. CDR3 nucleotides: TGTGCTAGTGGCCGAGACGGGGTTTTGAACATTCAGTACTTC.

This clonotype was seen ten or more times. The chain is built from TRBV24-1 and TRBJ1-5, with D possibly matching TRBD1 (6 bases). The V end was cut by 2 bases, the J end by 2 bases, with 12 bases between. CDR3 size: 16 residues. Germline assignment: CDR1 KGHDR and CDR2 SFDVKD. The CDR3 here is CATSDSYRVGNQPQHF. In DNA, the CDR3 is TGTGCCACCAGTGATTCCTACAGGGTTGGCAATCAGCCCCAGCATTTT.

This sequence joins TRBV28 and TRBJ2-7; possible D gene TRBD1, 6 bases. The CDR3 is made up of 14 amino acids. The germline gives CDR1 MDHEN, CDR2 SYDVKM. Deletions cut 2 bases from V and 4 bases from J, with 12 bases between. DNA for the CDR3: TGTGCCAGCAGTTTAACCGGACAGACATACGAGCAGTACTTC. Protein sequence: CASSLTGQTYEQYF.